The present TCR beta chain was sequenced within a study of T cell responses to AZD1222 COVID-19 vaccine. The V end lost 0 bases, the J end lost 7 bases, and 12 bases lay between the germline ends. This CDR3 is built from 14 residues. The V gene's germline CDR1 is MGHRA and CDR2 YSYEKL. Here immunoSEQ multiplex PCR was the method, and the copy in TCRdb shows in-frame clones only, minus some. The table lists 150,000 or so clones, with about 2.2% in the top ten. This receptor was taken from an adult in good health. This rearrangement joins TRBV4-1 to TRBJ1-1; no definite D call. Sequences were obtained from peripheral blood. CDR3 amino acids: CASSQDPGWGEAFF. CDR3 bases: TGCGCCAGCAGCCAAGACCCCGGATGGGGTGAAGCTTTCTTT.